This is a list of T cell receptor beta chains from one sample in a study of blood T cells in healthy people across ages. TCRdb used MiXCR to reprocess the 5' RACE reads, holding one entry per CDR3 protein. The data hold 550,000 to 650,000 distinct CDR3 sequences, with approximately 30% observed a single time. The material sequenced was blood. The receptors were gathered from a woman older than 75 in good health. CDR3s include the opening cysteine and the closing phenylalanine or tryptophan. D genes are given only for firm matches. The size of a clone is reported for some rows only, either as once, few or many, or as a class for expanded clones.

once	TRBV2	.	14	TRBJ2-7	CASNQVRAYNEQYF	TGTGCCAGCAACCAGGTGCGCGCCTACAATGAGCAGTACTTC
many	TRBV20-1	TRBD2	13	TRBJ2-3	CSASGRGLDTQYF	TGCAGTGCTAGTGGGCGGGGGTTAGATACGCAGTATTTT
once	TRBV6-5	.	14	TRBJ2-5	CASSYEPGQETQYF	TGTGCCAGCAGTTACGAGCCAGGCCAAGAGACCCAGTACTTC
many	TRBV7-9	.	16	TRBJ2-5	CASSVRGHQGAETQYF	TGTGCCAGCAGCGTGCGGGGACACCAAGGGGCAGAGACCCAGTACTTC
few	TRBV7-2	.	16	TRBJ2-2	CASSPTRGSNTGELFF	TGTGCCAGCAGCCCCACGAGAGGGTCGAACACCGGGGAGCTGTTTTTT
.	TRBV7-9	.	15	TRBJ2-7	CASSPSVGGAYEQYF	TGTGCCAGCAGCCCAAGTGTTGGGGGAGCCTACGAGCAGTACTTC
many	TRBV7-2	TRBD1	15	TRBJ1-2	CASSFRPGQNYGYTF	TGTGCCAGCAGTTTTAGACCGGGACAGAACTATGGCTACACCTTC
.	TRBV5-1	.	15	TRBJ1-1	CASSLEGTSGTEAFF	TGCGCCAGTAGCTTGGAAGGCACCTCGGGCACTGAAGCTTTCTTT
few	TRBV7-3	TRBD1	19	TRBJ1-1	CASSLTGGRGRALNTEAFF	TGTGCCAGCAGCTTAACGGGGGGCAGGGGGAGAGCCCTGAACACTGAAGCTTTCTTT
.	TRBV7-9	.	14	TRBJ2-5	CAISDGLDQETQYF	TGTGCCATCAGTGACGGGCTAGACCAAGAGACCCAGTACTTC
.	TRBV7-6	.	14	TRBJ1-2	CASTALTGIRGYTF	TGTGCCAGCACTGCCTTAACAGGAATTCGGGGCTACACCTTC
.	TRBV15	.	16	TRBJ2-5	CATSREGGEDQETQYF	TGTGCCACCAGCAGAGAGGGTGGGGAAGACCAAGAGACCCAGTACTTC
.	TRBV20-1	.	14	TRBJ2-1	CSAFLMSSYNEQFF	TGCAGTGCTTTCCTCATGAGCTCCTACAATGAGCAGTTCTTC
.	TRBV12-3/TRBV12-4	.	13	TRBJ2-3	CASRLVTTDTQYF	TGTGCCAGCAGACTAGTCACCACAGATACGCAGTATTTT
.	TRBV20-1	TRBD2	14	TRBJ2-2	CSARIPSGTGELFF	TGCAGTGCTAGGATACCTAGCGGCACCGGGGAGCTGTTTTTT
many	TRBV19	TRBD1	13	TRBJ2-7	CASSKQGTYEQYF	TGTGCCAGTAGTAAACAGGGGACCTACGAGCAGTACTTC
.	TRBV6-2/TRBV6-3	.	11	TRBJ2-1	CASSQGFRRFF	TGTGCCAGCAGCCAGGGATTCCGTCGGTTCTTC
.	TRBV20-1	TRBD1	14	TRBJ2-3	CSATTGGRTDTQYF	TGCAGTGCTACCACAGGGGGGAGGACAGATACGCAGTATTTT
few	TRBV30	TRBD1	16	TRBJ1-1	CAWSVRDRVRITEAFF	TGTGCCTGGAGTGTACGTGACAGGGTGAGGATCACTGAAGCTTTCTTT
many	TRBV7-9	TRBD2	14	TRBJ2-7	CASRAAGDLYEQYF	TGTGCCAGCAGGGCAGCGGGGGACCTCTACGAGCAGTACTTC
.	TRBV10-3	.	13	TRBJ1-2	CAINPGQGDGYTF	TGTGCCATCAATCCAGGACAAGGAGATGGCTACACCTTC
many	TRBV6-2/TRBV6-3	.	17	TRBJ1-2	CASSTVLGREGTYGYTF	TGTGCCAGCAGTACCGTACTCGGACGGGAGGGAACCTATGGCTACACCTTC
.	TRBV19	.	15	TRBJ1-6	CASMGGGSYNSPLHF	TGTGCCAGTATGGGGGGCGGCTCCTATAATTCACCCCTCCACTTT
.	TRBV29-1	.	13	TRBJ2-7	CSAAGVRAYEQYF	TGCAGCGCAGCGGGTGTACGGGCCTACGAGCAGTACTTC
many	TRBV5-6	.	16	TRBJ2-1	CASSLAGGGRYNEQFF	TGTGCCAGCAGCTTGGCCGGGGGTGGCAGATACAATGAGCAGTTCTTC
few	TRBV13	.	14	TRBJ1-4	CASLQVGGNEKLFF	TGTGCCAGCCTTCAAGTGGGGGGCAATGAAAAACTGTTTTTT
many	TRBV6-5	TRBD2	15	TRBJ2-5	CASSYDGLETETQYF	TGTGCCAGCAGTTACGACGGACTAGAAACAGAGACCCAGTACTTC
.	TRBV20-1	.	13	TRBJ1-1	CSARRQASTEAFF	TGCAGTGCTAGGCGACAGGCGAGCACTGAAGCTTTCTTT
few	TRBV9	.	17	TRBJ2-4	CASSPGDTSLDKNIQYF	TGTGCCAGCAGCCCGGGGGACACTTCTCTTGACAAAAACATTCAGTACTTC
.	TRBV11-2	TRBD2	14	TRBJ2-7	CASSPLVAGGTQYF	TGTGCCAGCAGCCCCCTGGTAGCGGGGGGAACCCAGTACTTC
.	TRBV5-5	TRBD2	16	TRBJ2-3	CASSQTGTRDRDTQYF	TGTGCCAGCAGCCAGACCGGGACTAGAGATAGAGATACGCAGTATTTT
.	TRBV7-6	TRBD1	14	TRBJ2-5	CASSLGQGPETQYF	TGTGCCAGCAGCTTAGGACAGGGGCCGGAGACCCAGTACTTC
many	TRBV12-3/TRBV12-4	TRBD2	14	TRBJ2-1	CASRPGTSGNEQFF	TGTGCCAGCAGACCAGGGACTAGCGGGAATGAGCAGTTCTTC
few	TRBV12-5	.	15	TRBJ2-1	CASSGGRGSYNEQFF	TGTGCTAGTTCCGGGGGACGAGGATCCTACAATGAGCAGTTCTTC
few	TRBV20-1	.	15	TRBJ1-4	CSARDEQASNEKLFF	TGCAGTGCTAGAGATGAGCAGGCTAGTAATGAAAAACTGTTTTTT
.	TRBV12-3/TRBV12-4	TRBD2	13	TRBJ2-1	CASRFSSGRSQFF	TGTGCCAGCAGATTTTCTAGCGGGCGCTCTCAGTTCTTC
.	TRBV7-6	TRBD2	16	TRBJ2-5	CASSLGASGGKETQYF	TGTGCCAGCAGCTTAGGGGCTAGCGGGGGGAAAGAGACCCAGTACTTC
.	TRBV27	.	13	TRBJ2-5	CASSQANGNGQYF	TGTGCCAGCAGTCAAGCGAATGGGAATGGGCAGTACTTC
many	TRBV7-8	TRBD2	15	TRBJ2-1	CASSLDGGAYNEQFF	TGTGCCAGCAGCTTAGACGGGGGGGCCTACAATGAGCAGTTCTTC
.	TRBV29-1	TRBD1	15	TRBJ2-1	CSVEPGQGADGEQFF	TGCAGCGTTGAACCTGGACAGGGGGCTGATGGTGAGCAGTTCTTC
.	TRBV20-1	.	13	TRBJ1-5	CSARGKWNQPQHF	TGCAGTGCTAGAGGAAAATGGAATCAGCCCCAGCATTTT
few	TRBV20-1	.	12	TRBJ1-1	CSAYPGNTEAFF	TGCAGTGCTTACCCCGGGAACACTGAAGCTTTCTTT
.	TRBV7-8	TRBD1	13	TRBJ2-1	CASSHRGQTEQFF	TGTGCCAGCAGCCATAGGGGACAGACAGAGCAGTTCTTC
.	TRBV29-1	TRBD1	14	TRBJ2-1	CSVKWDRGDNEQFF	TGCAGCGTCAAATGGGACAGGGGCGACAATGAGCAGTTCTTC
few	TRBV30	.	13	TRBJ1-1	CAWSQKGTTEAFF	TGTGCCTGGAGTCAGAAGGGGACCACTGAAGCTTTCTTT
many	TRBV7-8	.	13	TRBJ1-4	CASSSGYNEKLFF	TGTGCCAGCAGCTCTGGCTATAATGAAAAACTGTTTTTT
.	TRBV19	.	14	TRBJ1-5	CASSIVNSNQPQHF	TGTGCCAGTAGTATCGTCAACAGCAATCAGCCCCAGCATTTT
.	TRBV7-3	TRBD1	13	TRBJ1-1	CASSLGGTAGSFF	TGTGCCAGCAGCTTAGGGGGGACAGCCGGATCTTTCTTT
.	TRBV7-2	.	15	TRBJ1-1	CASSLQGTGNTEAFF	TGTGCCAGCAGCTTACAGGGGACCGGGAACACTGAAGCTTTCTTT
.	TRBV7-2	TRBD2	16	TRBJ2-2	CASSPQDAGGRGELFF	TGTGCCAGCAGCCCACAGGATGCGGGGGGGCGCGGGGAGCTGTTTTTT